A single TCR beta chain is shown here with its context. The antigen is not known. The sample is drawn from a study of T cell responses to AZD1222 COVID-19 vaccine. Study-level results: AZD1222 recipients seropositive at baseline numbered only five to seven. As reported, nearly half of all spike-specific TCRs target variant regions that are unmutated.

TCRdb's copy holds only in-frame clones and misses some; the assay was immunoSEQ multiplex PCR. The data contain just under 100,000 clones, 70% to 90% of them seen just once; the ten biggest clones take up 2.5% to 3.5%. The starting material was peripheral blood, obtained on day 0 of AZD1222 vaccination. The TCR comes from an adult in good health.

CDR3 sequence reads: CASSPSDRDRLVGELFF. As DNA, the CDR3 is TGTGCCAGCAGCCCGAGTGACCGGGACCGCTTGGTCGGGGAGCTGTTTTTT. This chain connects TRBV3-1 (or the pseudogene TRBV3-2) to TRBJ2-2; D possibly matches TRBD1 or TRBD2 (5 bases each). Germline loops: CDR1 LGHDT, CDR2 YNNKEL (reference sequence). V lost 4 bases and J 7 bases, leaving 22 bases between the germline ends. This CDR3 is 17 amino acids long.